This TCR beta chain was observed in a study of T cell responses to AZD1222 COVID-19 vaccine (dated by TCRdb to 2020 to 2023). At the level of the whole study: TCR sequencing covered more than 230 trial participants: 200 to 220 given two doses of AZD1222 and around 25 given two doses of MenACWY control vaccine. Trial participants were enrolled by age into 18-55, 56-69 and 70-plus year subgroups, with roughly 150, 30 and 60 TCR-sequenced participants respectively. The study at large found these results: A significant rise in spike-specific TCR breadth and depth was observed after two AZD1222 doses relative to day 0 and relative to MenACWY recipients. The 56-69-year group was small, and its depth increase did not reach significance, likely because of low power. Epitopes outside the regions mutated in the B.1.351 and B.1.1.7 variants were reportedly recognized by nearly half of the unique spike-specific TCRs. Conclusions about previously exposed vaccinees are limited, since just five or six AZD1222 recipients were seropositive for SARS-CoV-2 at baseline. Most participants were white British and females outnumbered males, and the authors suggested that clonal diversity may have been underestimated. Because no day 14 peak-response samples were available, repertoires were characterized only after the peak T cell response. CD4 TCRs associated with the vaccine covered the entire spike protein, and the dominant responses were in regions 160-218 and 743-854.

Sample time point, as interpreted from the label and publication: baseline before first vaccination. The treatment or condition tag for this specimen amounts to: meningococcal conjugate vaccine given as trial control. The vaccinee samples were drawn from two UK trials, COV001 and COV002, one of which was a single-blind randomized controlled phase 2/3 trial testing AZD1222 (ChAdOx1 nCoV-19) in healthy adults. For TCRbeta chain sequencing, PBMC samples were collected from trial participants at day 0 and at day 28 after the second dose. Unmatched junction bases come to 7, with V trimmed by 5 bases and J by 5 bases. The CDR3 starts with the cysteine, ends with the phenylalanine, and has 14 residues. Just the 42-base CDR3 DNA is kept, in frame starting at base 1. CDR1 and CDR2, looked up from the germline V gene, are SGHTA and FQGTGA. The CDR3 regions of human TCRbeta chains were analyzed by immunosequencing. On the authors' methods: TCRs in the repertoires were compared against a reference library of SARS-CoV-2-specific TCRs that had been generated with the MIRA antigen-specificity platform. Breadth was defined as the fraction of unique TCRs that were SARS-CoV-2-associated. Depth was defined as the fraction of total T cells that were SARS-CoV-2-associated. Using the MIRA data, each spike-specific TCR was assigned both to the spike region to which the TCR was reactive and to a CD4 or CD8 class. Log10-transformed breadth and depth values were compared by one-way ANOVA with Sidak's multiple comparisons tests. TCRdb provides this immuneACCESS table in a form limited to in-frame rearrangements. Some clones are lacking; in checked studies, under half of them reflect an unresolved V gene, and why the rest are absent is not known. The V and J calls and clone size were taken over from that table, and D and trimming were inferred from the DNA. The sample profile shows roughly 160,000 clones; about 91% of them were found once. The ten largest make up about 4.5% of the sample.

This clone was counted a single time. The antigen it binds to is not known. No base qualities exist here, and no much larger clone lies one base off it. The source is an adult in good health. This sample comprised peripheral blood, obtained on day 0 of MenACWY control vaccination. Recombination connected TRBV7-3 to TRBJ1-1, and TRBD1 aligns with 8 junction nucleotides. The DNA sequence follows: TGTGCCAGCAGCCTCACAGGGGGGGTGACTGAAGCTTTCTTT. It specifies CASSLTGGVTEAFF.